These 10 T cell receptor beta chains were all obtained from the same sample, sequenced in a study of control samples from healthy donors and cancer patients. Sequencing was performed with immunoSEQ multiplex PCR; in TCRdb, only in-frame clones are kept and a portion is missing. The sample yields 90,000 to 110,000 clones, about 89% seen once. Sequenced material: blood. These receptors were taken from a woman aged 50 to 60 in good health.

The rearrangement links TRBV4-1 to TRBJ2-1; the match to TRBD1 covers 9 bases. This CDR3 has 18 amino acids. CDR1 MGHRA and CDR2 YSYEKL come from the germline V gene. Trimming at V came to 3 bases and at J to 5 bases, leaving 14 bases not matched to a gene. Written as DNA, the CDR3 is TGCGCCAGCAGCCACGGTCTGGTAGTGGGACAGGGAGACAATGAGCAGTTCTTC. The encoded protein is CASSHGLVVGQGDNEQFF.

The chain combines TRBV7-9 with TRBJ1-3; D not certain. The germline V gene has CDR1 SEHNR and CDR2 FQNEAQ (reference sequence). The CDR3 consists of 14 residues. V was shortened by 5 bases and J by 0 bases, with 8 bases between the two germline ends. The CDR3 DNA is TGTGCCAGCAGCCAGGCTAGCTCTGGAAACACCATATATTTT. Protein: CASSQASSGNTIYF.

The chain links TRBV7-8 to TRBJ2-2; possibly TRBD1 for D (5 bases). Germline CDR1 and CDR2: SGHVS and FQNEAQ. The CDR3 spans 14 residues. Trimming took 2 bases from V and 4 from J, leaving 8 bases between them. The CDR3 DNA follows: TGTGCCAGCAGCTTATTACAGGCCACCGGGGAGCTGTTTTTT. It is translated as CASSLLQATGELFF.

The chain links TRBV2 to TRBJ2-3; perhaps TRBD2 as D (6 bases). Germline CDR1 reads SNHLY; CDR2 reads FYNNEI. Trimming left V 6 bases short and J 1 base short, with 11 bases between. This CDR3 contains 14 residues. The CDR3, as DNA: TGTGCCAGCAGGGACTACCGAGGCACAGATACGCAGTATTTT. Protein sequence: CASRDYRGTDTQYF.

This clone has a single count. CDR3 DNA: TGTGCCAGCAGTTTGGGACTAGCGGGGGGCCAAGAGACCCAGTACTTC. Its translation is CASSLGLAGGQETQYF. V usage is TRBV6-5 and J usage is TRBJ2-5; TRBD2 agrees at 15 bases. V gave up 4 bases and J gave up 1 base; unmatched junction bases: 1. The CDR3 has 16 amino acids. From germline, CDR1 is MNHEY and CDR2 SVGAGI.

The gene calls are TRBV10-2 and TRBJ1-1; 7 bases are shared with TRBD1. J gave up 5 bases and V 2 bases, and 17 bases lay outside the gene matches. The germline V gene encodes CDR1 WSHSY and CDR2 SAAADI. The CDR3 consists of 18 residues. CDR3 DNA: TGCGCCAGCAGTGAGCCCTGGGGGCAGGGGGGAATTCGAACTGAAGCTTTCTTT. Translating it yields CASSEPWGQGGIRTEAFF.

The chain joins TRBV5-1 to TRBJ1-4; D is undetermined. The germline V and J ends were trimmed by 0 bases and 0 bases, with 3 bases remaining between them. Germline CDR1 and CDR2: SGHRS and YFSETQ. This CDR3 is built from 14 residues. The CDR3 DNA sequence: TGCGCCAGCAGCTTGGATTCAACTAATGAAAAACTGTTTTTT. It specifies CASSLDSTNEKLFF. The whole variable domain, remainder taken from reference TRBV5-1 and TRBJ1-4, is KAGVTQTPRYLIKTRGQQVTLSCSPISGHRSVSWYQQTPGQGLQFLFEYFSETQRNKGNFPGRFSGRQFSNSRSEMNVSTLELGDSALYLCASSLDSTNEKLFFGSGTQLSVL.

The chain joins TRBV6-5 to TRBJ2-1; 9 bases align to TRBD2. CDR3 length: 14 amino acids. Germline CDR1 reads MNHEY; CDR2 reads SVGAGI. V was pared by 2 bases and J by 13 bases, with 9 bases of the junction left unmatched. CDR3 sequence reads: CASSYTLAGTSQFF. The CDR3 nucleotides read TGTGCCAGCAGTTACACCCTAGCCGGGACTAGCCAGTTCTTC.

This clone has a single count. V and J are TRBV7-9 and TRBJ1-1; D gene uncertain. The V end was cut by 1 base, the J end by 4 bases, with 13 bases between. This CDR3 has 15 amino acids. From germline, CDR1 is SEHNR and CDR2 FQNEAQ (reference sequence). CDR3 nucleotides: TGTGCCAGCAGCTTAGTTCGTAGGGATCTCACTGAAGCTTTCTTT. It yields the protein CASSLVRRDLTEAFF. Full variable domain (rest looked up from reference TRBV7-9 and TRBJ1-1): DTGVSQNPRHKITKRGQNVTFRCDPISEHNRLYWYRQTLGQGPEFLTYFQNEAQLEKSRLLSDRFSAERPKGSFSTLEIQRTEQGDSAMYLCASSLVRRDLTEAFFGQGTRLTVV.

This rearrangement joins TRBV11-2 to TRBJ2-2; D may be TRBD1 (5 bases). The CDR3 sequence is 15 residues long. The germline V gene has CDR1 SGHAT and CDR2 FQNNGV. The V end lost 1 base, the J end lost 5 bases, and 11 bases lay between the germline ends. CDR3 sequence: CASSLGQTLTGELFF. The CDR3 coding sequence is TGTGCCAGCAGCTTAGGACAGACCCTTACCGGGGAGCTGTTTTTT.